These 18 T cell receptor beta chains share one sample of origin, sequenced in a study of blood T cell repertoires in COVID-19. Here immunoSEQ multiplex PCR was the method, and the copy in TCRdb shows in-frame clones only, minus some. The data contain 60,000 or so clones, 80% to 90% of them singletons. The specimen sequenced was peripheral blood. Every receptor here comes from a woman of 80 years or more with acute or convalescent COVID-19.

This chain joins TRBV11-2 and TRBJ2-6, with TRBD1 matching over 9 bases. Germline assignment: CDR1 SGHAT and CDR2 FQNNGV. The CDR3 spans 18 residues. V dropped 5 bases and J dropped 1; count of bases not matched to a gene: 9. CDR3 coding DNA: TGTGCCAGCAGCGCCCTCGGGACAGGGAGGTCTGGGGCCAACGTCCTGACTTTC. This translates into CASSALGTGRSGANVLTF.

This rearrangement joins TRBV19 to TRBJ2-7; TRBD1 matches at 10 bases. Germline values: CDR1 LNHDA, CDR2 SQIVND (reference sequence). CDR3 length: 14 residues. V lost 5 bases to trimming and J lost 4 bases; unmatched junction nucleotides: 5. CDR3 DNA sequence: TGTGCCAGTAGTGGGGGACAGGGGTTGTACGAGCAGTACTTC. Its translation is CASSGGQGLYEQYF. Variable domain in full (rest from reference TRBV19 and TRBJ2-7): DGGITQSPKYLFRKEGQNVTLSCEQNLNHDAMYWYRQDPGQGLRLIYYSQIVNDFQKGDIAEGYSVSREKKESFPLTVTSAQKNPTAFYLCASSGGQGLYEQYFGPGTRLTVT.

The V gene is TRBV27, the J gene TRBJ2-7, with 7 positions matching TRBD1. In germline, CDR1 is MNHEY, CDR2 SMNVEV (reference sequence). CDR3 size: 15 residues. The V gene end was trimmed by 2 bases and the J gene end by 1 base; junction bases not matched to a gene: 5. This chain's CDR3 is CASSLVAGGSYEQYF. DNA of the CDR3: TGTGCCAGCAGTTTAGTAGCAGGGGGATCCTACGAGCAGTACTTC.

This clone was seen only once. This chain uses TRBV28 with TRBJ2-7, with 10 bases identical to TRBD1. J was trimmed by 6 bases and V by 5 bases; bases with no gene match: 10. This CDR3 contains 15 residues. The germline gives CDR1 MDHEN, CDR2 SYDVKM. CDR3 sequence (DNA): TGTGCCAGCAGTCCGGCCGGGACAGGGGTCCGCGAGCAGTACTTC. Protein sequence: CASSPAGTGVREQYF. The entire variable domain, with the rest obtained from reference TRBV28 and TRBJ2-7, is as follows: DVKVTQSSRYLVKRTGEKVFLECVQDMDHENMFWYRQDPGLGLRLIYFSYDVKMKEKGDIPEGYSVSREKKERFSLILESASTNQTSMYLCASSPAGTGVREQYFGPGTRLTVT.

The chain has TRBV12-3 or TRBV12-4 and TRBJ1-2; 9 bases agree with TRBD1. V lost 4 bases, J lost 6 bases, and 3 bases stayed unmatched. This CDR3 spans 13 amino acids. This CDR3 reads CASSSTGGHGYTF. In DNA, the CDR3 is TGTGCCAGCAGTTCGACAGGGGGGCATGGCTACACCTTC.

Here the CDR3 reads CASSRRGTGGAGANVLTF. The CDR3 nucleotides are TGTGCCAGCAGCCGGCGGGGGACAGGGGGCGCTGGGGCCAACGTCCTGACTTTC. The gene calls are TRBV3-1 (or the pseudogene TRBV3-2) and TRBJ2-6, with 12 nucleotides matching TRBD1. V lost 4 bases to trimming and J lost 2 bases; unmatched junction nucleotides: 6. This CDR3 has 18 residues. The germline CDR1 and CDR2 sequences are LGHDT and YNNKEL (reference sequence).

With regard to this clone: The identical CDR3 is also encoded by other nucleotide sequences in the sample. The gene calls are TRBV27 and TRBJ1-3; D gene unclear. CDR1 is MNHEY, CDR2 SMNVEV, per germline (reference sequence). V was pared by 3 bases and J by 3 bases, with 6 bases between. The length of the CDR3 is 13 residues. CDR3 nucleotide sequence: TGTGCCAGCAGTTTCCAATTTGGAAACACCATATATTTT. Its protein product is CASSFQFGNTIYF.

This clone showed up just a few times. The chain is built from TRBV2 and TRBJ1-5; a possible D gene is TRBD1 (6 bases). Trimming shortened V by 6 bases and J by 4 bases, and 13 bases separated the two germline ends. The germline V gene encodes CDR1 SNHLY and CDR2 FYNNEI. CDR3 length: 14 amino acids. The CDR3 here is CASSVRRGNQPQHF. The CDR3 DNA sequence: TGTGCCAGCAGCGTTCGAAGGGGGAATCAGCCCCAGCATTTT.

CDR3 loop: CASSPPSDYGYTF. The CDR3 DNA follows: TGTGCCAGCAGCCCCCCGTCTGACTATGGCTACACCTTC. The rearrangement joins TRBV7-9 to TRBJ1-2; D not resolved. The CDR3 length is 13 residues. In germline, CDR1 is SEHNR, CDR2 FQNEAQ (reference sequence). Trimming removed 5 bases at V and 3 bases at J, with 10 bases between. Full variable domain (outside the CDR3, taken from reference TRBV7-9 and TRBJ1-2): DTGVSQNPRHKITKRGQNVTFRCDPISEHNRLYWYRQTLGQGPEFLTYFQNEAQLEKSRLLSDRFSAERPKGSFSTLEIQRTEQGDSAMYLCASSPPSDYGYTFGSGTRLTVV.

This chain links TRBV5-1 with TRBJ2-3; 8 bases fit TRBD1. V shed 7 bases and J 0 bases; nucleotides not matched to a gene: 7. CDR1 and CDR2 from the germline V gene are SGHRS and YFSETQ. CDR3 size: 15 residues. The CDR3: CASGLGTGSTDTQYF. Written as DNA, the CDR3 is TGCGCCAGCGGTTTGGGGACAGGCAGCACAGATACGCAGTATTTT. The entire variable domain, with the rest obtained from reference TRBV5-1 and TRBJ2-3, is as follows: KAGVTQTPRYLIKTRGQQVTLSCSPISGHRSVSWYQQTPGQGLQFLFEYFSETQRNKGNFPGRFSGRQFSNSRSEMNVSTLELGDSALYLCASGLGTGSTDTQYFGPGTRLTVL.

This clone appeared once. The chain couples TRBV7-9 to TRBJ2-5, with a possible D match to TRBD1 (6 bases). V was cut by 3 bases and J by 1 base, with 12 bases left in between. Looked up from germline, CDR1 is SEHNR and CDR2 is FQNEAQ (reference sequence). CDR3 length: 15 amino acids. CDR3 nucleotides: TGTGCCAGCAGCTTCGGGTTGACAGGCCAAGAGACCCAGTACTTC. It translates to CASSFGLTGQETQYF.

This clone showed up just once. The chain has TRBV5-4 and TRBJ2-7; D is uncertain. This CDR3 spans 14 amino acids. Trimming removed 1 base from V and 2 bases from J, with 10 bases in between. The germline V gene has CDR1 SGHNT and CDR2 YYREEE (reference sequence). The DNA for the CDR3 is TGTGCCAGCAGCTTGTTCGGTGGTCCCTACGAGCAGTACTTC. Residues: CASSLFGGPYEQYF. Filled out from reference TRBV5-4 and TRBJ2-7, the complete variable domain reads ETGVTQSPTHLIKTRGQQVTLRCSSQSGHNTVSWYQQALGQGPQFIFQYYREEENGRGNFPPRFSGLQFPNYSSELNVNALELDDSALYLCASSLFGGPYEQYFGPGTRLTVT.

The chain couples TRBV5-6 to TRBJ2-1, with D maybe TRBD1 (6 bases). Trimming took 4 bases from V and 7 from J, leaving 21 bases between them. The CDR3 sequence is 16 residues long. CDR1 is SGHDT, CDR2 YYEEEE, per germline. The CDR3 DNA reads TGTGCCAGCAGCGCCCCACGAGGGACAACTAATAATGAGCAGTTCTTC. Its protein product is CASSAPRGTTNNEQFF.

The genes are TRBV30 and TRBJ2-7, with D perhaps TRBD1 (6 bases). V was pared by 4 bases and J by 6 bases, with 16 bases between. This CDR3 is 13 amino acids long. The germline V gene has CDR1 GTSNPN and CDR2 SVGIG (reference sequence). CDR3 protein: CAWTKQGLGEQYF. DNA of the CDR3: TGTGCCTGGACCAAACAGGGTCTGGGCGAGCAGTACTTC.

V is TRBV5-1 and J is TRBJ1-4; D gene unclear. The ends were cut back, 1 base at V and 0 bases at J, with 7 bases in the middle. Germline V CDR1 and CDR2: SGHRS, YFSETQ. CDR3 length: 15 residues. The CDR3 is CASSLWGATNEKLFF. DNA for the CDR3: TGCGCCAGCAGCTTGTGGGGAGCAACTAATGAAAAACTGTTTTTT.

The V and J genes are TRBV18 and TRBJ1-2; possible D gene TRBD1, 6 bases. V was pared by 3 bases and J by 6 bases, with 11 bases between. This CDR3 is 13 amino acids long. Germline loops: CDR1 KGHSH, CDR2 LQKENI. The CDR3 DNA reads as TGTGCCAGCTCACCTGGGGGCCTAAATGGCTACACCTTC. This codes for CASSPGGLNGYTF.

This clone was seen just once. The V gene is TRBV3-1 (or the pseudogene TRBV3-2), the J gene TRBJ1-4; D remains ambiguous. Germline loops: CDR1 LGHDT, CDR2 YNNKEL (reference sequence). V was pared by 1 base and J by 0 bases, with 6 bases between. The CDR3 spans 15 residues. This CDR3 reads CASSQGASTNEKLFF. The CDR3 coding sequence is TGTGCCAGCAGCCAAGGGGCGTCAACTAATGAAAAACTGTTTTTT.

This chain links TRBV5-5 with TRBJ1-4; weak D call: TRBD1 (5 bases). Germline values: CDR1 SGHKS, CDR2 YYEKEE (reference sequence). The CDR3 totals 15 residues. Trimming cost V 7 bases and J 7 bases, with 20 bases left between them. The CDR3 sequence is CASLPDQGWREKLFF. The CDR3, as DNA: TGTGCCAGCCTTCCCGATCAGGGTTGGCGTGAAAAACTGTTTTTT.